This TCR beta chain was captured by sequencing in a study of T cells in Graves' hyperthyroidism and ophthalmopathy. Study findings and constraints: Researchers found most expanded thyroid clonotypes above 0.001 in blood as well. Through a model of 13 V-J features, ophthalmopathy was separated from stable hyperthyroidism.

RNA transcripts yielded amplified TCR beta CDR3 regions. Using the HTBI primer set, a first-round RT-PCR was run on the TCR CDR3. TCRdb called the multiplex PCR reads again in MiXCR, with one record for every CDR3 protein. The data contain a few hundred thousand distinct CDR3 sequences, approximately 14% of them singletons. Germline CDR1 reads WNHNN; CDR2 reads SYGVQD (reference sequence). V was cut by 2 bases and J by 4 bases, with 11 bases left in between. CDR3 size: 15 residues. Based on clinical symptoms, serum thyroxine and TRAb, thyroid ultrasound and orbital computed tomography, diagnoses were reached. A note on this clonotype: Its target is not known.

The chain couples TRBV10-1 to TRBJ2-2, with D perhaps matching TRBD2 (5 bases). The receptor was derived from a woman aged 18-30 years with Graves' hyperthyroidism. Sample: blood. CDR3 DNA sequence: TGCGCCAGCAGTGAGGTTGAGGGCTTCACCGGGGAGCTGTTTTTT. Its translation is CASSEVEGFTGELFF.